Listed below are T cell receptor beta chains from one sample, sequenced in a study of blood T cell repertoires in COVID-19. This table comes from immunoSEQ multiplex PCR, and its TCRdb copy is limited to in-frame clones, with some not included. In the table there are 180,000 or so clones, roughly three quarters of which are singletons. The source material was peripheral blood. The source of these receptors is a woman in her forties or fifties with active or convalescent COVID-19. Each CDR3 is given with its conserved first and last residue. Fields, in order: clone size, V gene, J gene, D gene, CDR3 DNA, CDR3 protein. D genes are given only for firm matches. Rows give clone size only sometimes, using once, few, many, or a class for an expanded clone.

>once|TRBV6-1|TRBJ2-1|TRBD2
TGTGCCAGCAGTGAGTCGGGACTAGCGGGGGTCGGGGAGCAGTTCTTC
CASSESGLAGVGEQFF
>-|TRBV6-2/TRBV6-3|TRBJ1-1|TRBD1
TGTGCCAGCAGTTACGGGACAGCCTCCATTATGAACACTGAAGCTTTCTTT
CASSYGTASIMNTEAFF
>-|TRBV5-4|TRBJ2-3|TRBD2
TGTGCCAGCAGCTTGAGGCTAGCGGGAGGGCCCACAGATACGCAGTATTTT
CASSLRLAGGPTDTQYF
>-|TRBV28|TRBJ2-1|TRBD2
TGTGCCAGCAGTCCGAGTGGACTAGCGGCCTACAATGAGCAGTTCTTC
CASSPSGLAAYNEQFF
>-|TRBV27|TRBJ2-7|-
TGTGCCAGCAGTAGGGTAGCGGAGCGTTACGAGCAGTACTTC
CASSRVAERYEQYF
>-|TRBV7-2|TRBJ1-2|TRBD1
TGTGCCAGCAGCTTAGGATTCACAGGGGCGGGATATAACTATGGCTACACCTTC
CASSLGFTGAGYNYGYTF
>-|TRBV7-8|TRBJ2-3|-
TGTGCCAGCAGCTCCCTCACAGATACGCAGTATTTT
CASSSLTDTQYF
>-|TRBV7-2|TRBJ1-6|TRBD1
TGTGCCAGCAGCTCGACCCTACAGGGGCAAGGTGGATCACCCCTCCACTTT
CASSSTLQGQGGSPLHF
>-|TRBV20-1|TRBJ1-4|TRBD1
TGCAGTGCTAGTTTACAGGGGCTTGAAAAACTGTTTTTT
CSASLQGLEKLFF
>-|TRBV10-3|TRBJ2-7|-
TGTGCCATCAGTGATGACAGCGACGAGCAGTACTTC
CAISDDSDEQYF
>once|TRBV29-1|TRBJ2-1|TRBD1
TGCAGCGTGGGACAGAGATACAATGAGCAGTTCTTC
CSVGQRYNEQFF
>-|TRBV15|TRBJ1-6|-
TGTGCCACAAACCAGGGGTACCGGGACGTCAATTCACCCCTCCACTTT
CATNQGYRDVNSPLHF
>few|TRBV18|TRBJ2-1|TRBD2
TGTGCCAGCTCACCATCCAGCGGGAGCTCCTACAATGAGCAGTTCTTC
CASSPSSGSSYNEQFF
>-|TRBV6-4|TRBJ1-2|-
TGTGCCAGCAGTGACAGGCCCAACAGCTATGGCTACACCTTC
CASSDRPNSYGYTF
>-|TRBV4-3|TRBJ2-3|TRBD2
TGCGCCAGCAGCCAAACCGCGAACCCCACTAGCGGCCCCACAGATACGCAGTATTTT
CASSQTANPTSGPTDTQYF
>-|TRBV6-5|TRBJ2-2|-
TGTGCCAGCAGTCCAGAAGAAGGGGAGCTGTTTTTT
CASSPEEGELFF
>-|TRBV6-5|TRBJ1-5|-
TGTGCCAGCAGTTTTAACAGTAAGCATAGCAATCAGCCCCAGCATTTT
CASSFNSKHSNQPQHF
>-|TRBV10-3|TRBJ1-1|-
TGTGCCATCAGGACAGGGAACACTGAAGCTTTCTTT
CAIRTGNTEAFF
>-|TRBV28|TRBJ1-2|-
TGTGCCAGCACCATCGCCCCAGGGATCTATGGCTACACCTTC
CASTIAPGIYGYTF
>once|TRBV12-3/TRBV12-4|TRBJ2-3|-
TGTGCCAGCAGATCCCTAACAGATACGCAGTATTTT
CASRSLTDTQYF
>-|TRBV5-1|TRBJ1-1|-
TGCGCCAGCAGCTTCGGGGTCGTTGACACTGAAGCTTTCTTT
CASSFGVVDTEAFF
>few|TRBV11-3|TRBJ2-5|TRBD1
TGTGCCAGCAGCACCCGAACAGGGGCCCAAGAGACCCAGTACTTC
CASSTRTGAQETQYF
>-|TRBV19|TRBJ2-5|-
TGTGCCAGTAAAAAACAGGGAGAAGAGACCCAGTACTTC
CASKKQGEETQYF
>-|TRBV9|TRBJ1-6|-
TGTGCCAGCAGCGTAGTACTTGGACCCCTCCACTTT
CASSVVLGPLHF
>-|TRBV18|TRBJ1-2|TRBD1
TGTGCCAGCTCACAACGGACAGGGGAATTAGGGGGCTACACCTTC
CASSQRTGELGGYTF
>once|TRBV15|TRBJ2-7|-
TGTGCCACCAGCAGAGATAGCGGCGAGCAGTACTTC
CATSRDSGEQYF
>-|TRBV19|TRBJ2-7|-
TGTGCCAGTAGTCACCTTGGGGCTTTGGGGCACTACGAGCAGTACTTC
CASSHLGALGHYEQYF
>once|TRBV25-1|TRBJ1-1|-
TGTGCCAGCGCCCAAACTTGGAACACTGAAGCTTTCTTT
CASAQTWNTEAFF
>-|TRBV10-3|TRBJ2-5|TRBD2
TGTGCCATCAGTGAGCCCTCTAGCGGGACCCAGTACTTC
CAISEPSSGTQYF
>-|TRBV14|TRBJ1-2|-
TGTGCCAGCAGCCAGAACTTGGGGAGGCCGGCTGGCTACACCTTC
CASSQNLGRPAGYTF
>-|TRBV28|TRBJ2-5|-
TGTGCCAGCAGCCCCACGGGACTTGGGGAAGGAGAGACCCAGTACTTC
CASSPTGLGEGETQYF
>once|TRBV6-5|TRBJ1-1|-
TGTGCCAGCAGTTACTCGGCAGGGAACACTGAAGCTTTCTTT
CASSYSAGNTEAFF
>-|TRBV12-5|TRBJ1-1|TRBD1
TGTGCTAGTGGACCCGGGACAGTCCTTGTCCCAGCTTTCTTT
CASGPGTVLVPAFF
>once|TRBV6-1|TRBJ2-4|-
TGTGCCAGCAGTGAAGAGCAGGGTGTAGGTTTCGTTGTGGAAAACATTCAGTACTTC
CASSEEQGVGFVVENIQYF
>-|TRBV13|TRBJ2-3|TRBD2
TGTGCCAGCAGCACCGAGCGGGGGGTTTTTGATACGCAGTATTTT
CASSTERGVFDTQYF
>-|TRBV30|TRBJ1-2|-
TGTGCCTGGACAGGGGCCTCACCTGGCAGCACCTTC
CAWTGASPGSTF
>-|TRBV5-5|TRBJ2-5|-
TGTGCCAGCACCACCGAGAAGTACCAAGAGACCCAGTACTTC
CASTTEKYQETQYF